This passage covers 16 T cell receptor beta chains from one sample sequenced in a study of blood T cell repertoires in COVID-19 (dated by TCRdb to 2018 to 2020). Libraries were prepared through the immunoSEQ multiplex PCR assay. In its TCRdb copy, this immuneACCESS table keeps in-frame sequences only and misses some clones. Where compared with another copy, unresolved V genes explain less than half of these, and the others have no known cause. The sample data list tens of thousands of clones, and roughly 83% of these were observed just once. About 15% of the sample is taken by the ten largest. The material sequenced was peripheral blood. The source of these receptors is a man in his 60s with COVID-19, enrolled during active disease.

The CDR3 reads CASSSTGGLTEAFF. For the CDR3, the DNA is TGTGCCAGCAGTTCCACAGGGGGCCTGACTGAAGCTTTCTTT. This rearrangement joins TRBV2 to TRBJ1-1; 9 nucleotides line up with TRBD1. The germline V gene has CDR1 SNHLY and CDR2 FYNNEI. The CDR3 is 14 amino acids. The J segment lost 5 bases and the V segment lost 5 bases, leaving 6 bases of the junction unmatched.

The chain links TRBV5-1 to TRBJ2-1; 9 bases align to TRBD2. The junction had 11 bases not matched to a gene; V was cut back by 4 bases and J by 9 bases. CDR1 and CDR2 (germline): SGHRS, YFSETQ. The CDR3 length is 15 residues. The CDR3 loop reads CASSKIAGASGEQFF. The CDR3 bases are TGCGCCAGCAGCAAGATAGCGGGGGCCTCGGGTGAGCAGTTCTTC.

The rearrangement joins TRBV6-5 to TRBJ2-7, with 11 bases identical to TRBD2. The CDR3 length is 15 residues. Germline assignment: CDR1 MNHEY and CDR2 SVGAGI. V was pared by 9 bases and J by 3 bases, with 10 bases of the junction left unmatched. The CDR3 is CASSLTSGVYYEQYF. CDR3 bases: TGTGCCAGTAGCTTGACTAGCGGGGTATACTACGAGCAGTACTTC.

The chain links TRBV18 to TRBJ1-5, with 9 bases lining up with TRBD1. CDR1 KGHSH and CDR2 LQKENI come from the germline V gene. Trimming took 4 bases from V and 7 from J; bases not matched to a gene: 11. CDR3 size: 16 residues. CDR3 coding DNA: TGTGCCAGCTCACTAGTTCCGGGACAGGGCGACCAGCCCCAGCATTTT. Protein: CASSLVPGQGDQPQHF. The variable domain in full, with the rest retrieved from reference TRBV18 and TRBJ1-5, is NAGVMQNPRHLVRRRGQEARLRCSPMKGHSHVYWYRQLPEEGLKFMVYLQKENIIDESGMPKERFSAEFPKEGPSILRIQQVVRGDSAAYFCASSLVPGQGDQPQHFGDGTRLSIL.

In this sample, this clone turned up once. The chain recombines TRBV12-3 or TRBV12-4 with TRBJ2-3; no reliable D call. CDR3 length equals 13 residues. Trimming left V 5 bases short and J 5 bases short, with 11 bases between. CDR3 in DNA: TGTGCCAGCAGTAGTGCGGAAGGAGATACGCAGTATTTT. It codes for CASSSAEGDTQYF.

This chain uses TRBV6-5 with TRBJ2-3; a possible D gene is TRBD1 (6 bases). The CDR3 is 14 amino acids. With 5 bases removed from V and 0 bases from J, the gap between germline ends came to 9 bases. CDR1 MNHEY and CDR2 SVGAGI come from the germline V gene. CDR3 sequence: CASSRTASTDTQYF. DNA of the CDR3: TGTGCCAGCAGTAGGACAGCCAGCACAGATACGCAGTATTTT.

V is TRBV27 and J is TRBJ1-2; D is uncertain. The CDR3 extends over 16 amino acids. Per the germline V gene, CDR1 is MNHEY and CDR2 is SMNVEV (reference sequence). The V gene lost 5 bases and the J gene lost 4 bases, with 20 bases spanning the gap. This CDR3 is CASSPLSGIRSYGYTF. The CDR3 DNA reads TGTGCCAGCAGTCCCCTTTCCGGGATCCGGAGCTATGGCTACACCTTC.

This chain connects TRBV9 to TRBJ2-5; D is possibly TRBD2 (5 bases). Germline CDR1 reads SGDLS; CDR2 reads YYNGEE. Trimming cost V 0 bases and J 2 bases, with 8 bases left between them. The CDR3 consists of 14 residues. The CDR3 DNA reads TGTGCCAGCAGCGTAGGAATAGCGCAAGAGACCCAGTACTTC. Its translation is CASSVGIAQETQYF. Variable domain in full (rest from reference TRBV9 and TRBJ2-5): DSGVTQTPKHLITATGQRVTLRCSPRSGDLSVYWYQQSLDQGLQFLIQYYNGEERAKGNILERFSAQQFPDLHSELNLSSLELGDSALYFCASSVGIAQETQYFGPGTRLLVL.

Here the CDR3 DNA reads TGTGCCAGCAGGGGGAGGGGGATCACAGATACGCAGTATTTT. Residues: CASRGRGITDTQYF. The rearrangement uses TRBV9 and TRBJ2-3, with a tentative D call TRBD2 (7 bases). Looked up from germline, CDR1 is SGDLS and CDR2 is YYNGEE. V lost 5 bases and J 2 bases, leaving 12 bases between the germline ends. The CDR3 covers 14 residues. The full variable domain, completed using reference TRBV9 and TRBJ2-3, is DSGVTQTPKHLITATGQRVTLRCSPRSGDLSVYWYQQSLDQGLQFLIQYYNGEERAKGNILERFSAQQFPDLHSELNLSSLELGDSALYFCASRGRGITDTQYFGPGTRLTVL.

This clone counts as large. The V call is TRBV6-5, the J call TRBJ2-2; 10 nucleotides match TRBD1. Germline trimming cut 6 bases from V and 6 bases from J; bases unmatched to any gene: 4. Germline CDR1 reads MNHEY; CDR2 reads SVGAGI. This CDR3 has 14 residues. Written as DNA, the CDR3 is TGTGCCAGCAGCCCGACAGGGGGCCCCGGGGAGCTGTTTTTT. Amino acids: CASSPTGGPGELFF.

The chain links TRBV7-3 to TRBJ2-2, with 8 bases aligning to TRBD1. The CDR3 spans 12 residues. The germline gives CDR1 SGHTA, CDR2 FQGTGA. J was trimmed by 13 bases and V by 5 bases; bases with no gene match: 6. DNA for the CDR3: TGTGCCAGCAGCCACGGACAGGGAGTGCTGTTTTTT. Translated: CASSHGQGVLFF.

The chain joins TRBV6-4 to TRBJ1-2; 8 bases agree with TRBD1. The V gene's germline CDR1 is MRHNA and CDR2 SNTAGT. The CDR3 is made up of 14 amino acids. Trimming removed 7 bases from V and 7 bases from J; junction bases left unmatched: 11. The CDR3 coding sequence is TGTGCCAGCAATAGCGGACAGGGCTTCGGTGGCTACACCTTC. Amino acid sequence: CASNSGQGFGGYTF.

The chain is built from TRBV7-3 and TRBJ2-3; 16 nucleotides agree with TRBD2. The trim removed 5 bases at V and 3 bases at J, leaving 2 bases unmatched. The CDR3 length is 16 residues. CDR1 is SGHTA and CDR2 is FQGTGA in the germline V gene. The CDR3 protein is CASSQGLAGGTDTQYF. The CDR3, as DNA: TGTGCCAGCAGCCAGGGACTAGCGGGAGGGACAGATACGCAGTATTTT.

This rearrangement joins TRBV18 to TRBJ2-7; the match to TRBD1 covers 10 bases. V lost 3 bases, J lost 2 bases, and 7 bases stayed unmatched. CDR3 length: 16 residues. CDR1 is KGHSH, CDR2 LQKENI, per germline. CDR3 region: CASSPPTGQGPYEQYF. DNA of the CDR3: TGTGCCAGCTCACCCCCGACGGGACAGGGGCCCTACGAGCAGTACTTC.

This chain uses TRBV5-1 with TRBJ2-3; 8 bases match TRBD1. The length of the CDR3 is 16 residues. Germline V gene sequence: CDR1 SGHRS, CDR2 YFSETQ. J gave up 6 bases and V 7 bases, and 16 bases lay outside the gene matches. DNA for the CDR3: TGCGCCAGCTCTGAGGCCCGGGACAGGACAGGGGATACGCAGTATTTT. Translation: CASSEARDRTGDTQYF.

The J gene is TRBJ1-3, the V gene TRBV5-6; D unresolved. Germline CDR1 and CDR2: SGHDT and YYEEEE. This CDR3 has 12 residues. V lost 4 bases and J 6 bases, leaving 8 bases between the germline ends. The CDR3 sequence is CASSASPNTIYF. CDR3 in DNA: TGTGCCAGCAGCGCGTCACCAAACACCATATATTTT.